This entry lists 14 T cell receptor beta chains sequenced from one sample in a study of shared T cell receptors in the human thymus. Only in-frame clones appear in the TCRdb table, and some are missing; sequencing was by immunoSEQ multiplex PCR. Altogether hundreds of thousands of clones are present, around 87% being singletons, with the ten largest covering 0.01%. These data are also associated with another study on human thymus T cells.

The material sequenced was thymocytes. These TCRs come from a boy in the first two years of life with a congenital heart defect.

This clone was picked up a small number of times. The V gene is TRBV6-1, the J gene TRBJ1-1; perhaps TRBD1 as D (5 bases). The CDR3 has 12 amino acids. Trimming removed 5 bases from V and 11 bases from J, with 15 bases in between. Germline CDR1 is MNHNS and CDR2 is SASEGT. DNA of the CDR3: TGTGCCAGCAGTCCCCGTGGGGGGACGGCTTTCTTT. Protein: CASSPRGGTAFF.

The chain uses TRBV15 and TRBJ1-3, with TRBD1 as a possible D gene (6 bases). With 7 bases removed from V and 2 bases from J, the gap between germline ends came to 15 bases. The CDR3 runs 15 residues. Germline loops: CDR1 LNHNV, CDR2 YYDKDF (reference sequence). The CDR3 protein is CATKGVGNAGNTIYF. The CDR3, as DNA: TGTGCCACCAAGGGGGTGGGGAATGCTGGAAACACCATATATTTT.

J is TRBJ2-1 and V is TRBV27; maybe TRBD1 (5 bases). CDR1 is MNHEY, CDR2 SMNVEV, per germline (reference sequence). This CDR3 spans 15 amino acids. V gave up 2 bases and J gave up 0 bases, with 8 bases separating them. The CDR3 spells CASSLEGVSYNEQFF. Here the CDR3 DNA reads TGTGCCAGCAGTTTAGAAGGGGTCTCCTACAATGAGCAGTTCTTC.

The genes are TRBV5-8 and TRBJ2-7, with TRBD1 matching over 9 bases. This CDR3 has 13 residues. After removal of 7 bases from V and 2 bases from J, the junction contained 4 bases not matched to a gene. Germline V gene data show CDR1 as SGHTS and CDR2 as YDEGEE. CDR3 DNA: TGTGCCAGCGGGGACAGGGATCCCTACGAGCAGTACTTC. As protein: CASGDRDPYEQYF.

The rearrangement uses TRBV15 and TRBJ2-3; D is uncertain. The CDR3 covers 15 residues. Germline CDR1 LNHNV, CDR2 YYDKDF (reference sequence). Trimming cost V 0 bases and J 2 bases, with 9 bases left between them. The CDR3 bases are TGTGCCACCAGCAGAGACGCGGAGATCACAGATACGCAGTATTTT. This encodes CATSRDAEITDTQYF.

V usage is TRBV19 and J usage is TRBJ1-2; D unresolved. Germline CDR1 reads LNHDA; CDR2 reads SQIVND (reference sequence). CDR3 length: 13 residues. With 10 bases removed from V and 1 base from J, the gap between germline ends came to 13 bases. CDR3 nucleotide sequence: TGTGCCACCCTTTCCTCCTTTAACTATGGCTACACCTTC. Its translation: CATLSSFNYGYTF.

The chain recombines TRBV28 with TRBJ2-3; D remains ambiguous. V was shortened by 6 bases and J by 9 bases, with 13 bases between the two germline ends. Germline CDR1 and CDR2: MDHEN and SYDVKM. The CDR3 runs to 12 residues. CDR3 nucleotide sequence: TGTGCCAGCAGCAAGACTGCCAACACGCAGTATTTT. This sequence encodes CASSKTANTQYF.

The CDR3 region has the DNA TGTGCCACCAGCAGAGATCGGCGGTACGAGCAGTACTTC. It is translated as CATSRDRRYEQYF. The chain couples TRBV15 to TRBJ2-7, with D unresolved. Germline CDR1 LNHNV, CDR2 YYDKDF (reference sequence). The CDR3 is made up of 13 amino acids. Trimming removed 0 bases at V and 4 bases at J, with 7 bases between.

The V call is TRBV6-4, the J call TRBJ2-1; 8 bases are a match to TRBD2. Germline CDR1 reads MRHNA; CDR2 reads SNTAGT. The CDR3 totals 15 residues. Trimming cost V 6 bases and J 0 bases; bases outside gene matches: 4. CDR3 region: CASRISGASYNEQFF. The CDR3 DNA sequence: TGTGCCAGCAGAATTAGCGGGGCCTCCTACAATGAGCAGTTCTTC.

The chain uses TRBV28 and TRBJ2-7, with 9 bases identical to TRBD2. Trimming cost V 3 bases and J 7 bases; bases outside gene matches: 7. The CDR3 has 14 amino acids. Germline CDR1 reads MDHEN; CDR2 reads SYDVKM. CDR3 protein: CASSFRTSAGEQYF. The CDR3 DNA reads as TGTGCCAGCAGTTTCCGGACTAGCGCGGGAGAGCAGTACTTC.

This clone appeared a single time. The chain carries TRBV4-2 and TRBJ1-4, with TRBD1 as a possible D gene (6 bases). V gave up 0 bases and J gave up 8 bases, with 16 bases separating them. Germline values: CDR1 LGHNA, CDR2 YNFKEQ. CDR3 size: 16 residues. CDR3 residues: CASSQDDTGCGEKLFF. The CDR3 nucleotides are TGTGCCAGCAGCCAAGATGATACAGGGTGTGGAGAAAAACTGTTTTTT.

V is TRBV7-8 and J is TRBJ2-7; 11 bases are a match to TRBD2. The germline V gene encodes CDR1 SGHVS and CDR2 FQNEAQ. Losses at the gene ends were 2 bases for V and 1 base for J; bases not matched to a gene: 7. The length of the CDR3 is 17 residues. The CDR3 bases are TGTGCCAGCAGCTTAAGGGGTCTAGCGGGAGGATCCTACGAGCAGTACTTC. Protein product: CASSLRGLAGGSYEQYF.

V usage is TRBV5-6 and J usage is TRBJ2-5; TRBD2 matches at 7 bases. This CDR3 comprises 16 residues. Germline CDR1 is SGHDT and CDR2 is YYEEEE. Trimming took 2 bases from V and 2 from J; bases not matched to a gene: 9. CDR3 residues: CASSFNPRRGQETQYF. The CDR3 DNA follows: TGTGCCAGCAGCTTCAACCCGCGGCGGGGGCAAGAGACCCAGTACTTC.

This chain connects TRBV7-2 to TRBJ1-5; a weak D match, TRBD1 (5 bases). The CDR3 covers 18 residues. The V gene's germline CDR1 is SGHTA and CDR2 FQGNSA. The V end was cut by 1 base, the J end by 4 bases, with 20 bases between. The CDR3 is CASSLVRRGQFENQPQHF. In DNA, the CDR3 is TGTGCCAGCAGCTTAGTGCGGAGGGGTCAGTTCGAAAATCAGCCCCAGCATTTT.